This entry is about one TCR beta chain. What it binds is unknown. Other DNA sequences from this sample encode an identical CDR3 as well. The data were obtained in a study of cytomegalovirus exposure and HLA in healthy donors. General study results and limits: It was reportedly the case that the classifier diagnosed cytomegalovirus status with high specificity and sensitivity. The tendency of first-cohort TCR clusters to co-occur in the approximately 110 validation repertoires was the finding of a later analysis.

The ends were cut back, 1 base at V and 5 bases at J, with 5 bases in the middle. The CDR3 is 12 amino acids. Germline V CDR1 and CDR2: SGHAT, FQNNGV. Libraries were prepared by immunoSEQ multiplex PCR; TCRdb keeps only in-frame clonotypes and omits some of them. The profile covers approximately 160,000 clones, with under 90% appearing a single time and 10% taken by the ten largest. The sequenced sample was PBMCs. This sequence was found in a young woman in good health and CMV-seropositive. The genes are TRBV11-2 and TRBJ2-5; perhaps TRBD2 as D (5 bases). This CDR3 is CASSLAGETQYF. CDR3 DNA: TGTGCCAGCAGCTTAGCGGGGGAGACCCAGTACTTC.